Listed below are T cell receptor beta chains from one sample, sequenced in a study of shared clonotypes between healthy human individuals. Data came from immunoSEQ multiplex PCR; TCRdb stores just in-frame clones and leaves some out. The data show millions of clones, over 85% seen once. Specimen: naive CD4+ T cells sorted from blood. These receptors came from a man aged 18 to 29 in good health. Each CDR3 is given with its conserved first and last residue. D genes are given only for firm matches. A clone size is listed for some rows: how often the clone was seen (once, few, many), or a class if it is expanded.

D gene | clone size | J gene | V gene | CDR3 DNA | CDR3 protein
TRBD1 | NA | TRBJ1-1 | TRBV6-1 | TGTGCCAGCAGTGATGGGGTGGCAGGGGGACCCGTACGTAATGAAGCTTTCTTT | CASSDGVAGGPVRNEAFF
NA | once | TRBJ2-2 | TRBV19 | TGTGCCAGTAGCATACAGTCCCCGACGATTGGGGGTTACACCGGGGAGCTGTTTTTT | CASSIQSPTIGGYTGELFF
NA | NA | TRBJ1-1 | TRBV30 | TGTGCCTGGAGTGTACTGGGTGGGGCCACTGAAGCTTTCTTT | CAWSVLGGATEAFF
TRBD1 | NA | TRBJ2-5 | TRBV18 | TGTGCCAGCTCACCGACAGGGAAGGAGACCCAGTACTTC | CASSPTGKETQYF
NA | NA | TRBJ2-5 | TRBV7-9 | TGTGCCAGCAGCTTGACCCGGGACTTCGAGACCCAGTACTTC | CASSLTRDFETQYF
NA | NA | TRBJ1-2 | TRBV6-5 | TGTGCCAGCAGTTCACATGGGTTTGGGGCAGGGGCTGGCTACACCTTC | CASSSHGFGAGAGYTF
NA | once | TRBJ2-3 | TRBV5-1 | TGCGCCAGCAGTCCTTTAATCACAGATACGCAGTATTTT | CASSPLITDTQYF
NA | NA | TRBJ1-2 | TRBV28 | TGTGCCAGCAGGCCCCTCAGGGATGGCTACACCTTC | CASRPLRDGYTF
TRBD2 | once | TRBJ2-1 | TRBV11-3 | TGTGCCAGCAGCTTAACTAGCGGATACAATGAGCAGTTCTTC | CASSLTSGYNEQFF
NA | NA | TRBJ1-5 | TRBV28 | TGTGCCAGCAGTTTATTAGGACAGCCCCAGCATTTT | CASSLLGQPQHF
NA | NA | TRBJ2-2 | TRBV6-5 | TGTGCCACCGAAAGGAACCCCCTCGCTGGGGAGCTGTTTTTT | CATERNPLAGELFF
TRBD1 | NA | TRBJ2-2 | TRBV18 | TGTGCCAGCTCACCATTGACAGGGACGACCGGGGAGCTGTTTTTT | CASSPLTGTTGELFF
TRBD1 | few | TRBJ1-5 | TRBV5-1 | TGCGCCAGCAGCCCAGGACAGGGAAATCAGCCCCAGCATTTT | CASSPGQGNQPQHF
TRBD2 | NA | TRBJ2-1 | TRBV30 | TGTGCCTGGACTAGCGGGGTGAGCTCCTACAATGAGCAGTTCTTC | CAWTSGVSSYNEQFF
NA | NA | TRBJ1-1 | TRBV4-1 | TGCGCCAGCAGCCCGGCCCTCAACACTGAAGCTTTCTTT | CASSPALNTEAFF
TRBD1 | NA | TRBJ1-1 | TRBV30 | TGTGCCTGGAGTGTCGACAGGGACACTGAAGCTTTCTTT | CAWSVDRDTEAFF
NA | NA | TRBJ2-3 | TRBV9 | TGTGCCAGCAACCCGGGCGGGGGCTCCACAGATACGCAGTATTTT | CASNPGGGSTDTQYF
TRBD1 | few | TRBJ2-1 | TRBV5-4 | TGTGCCAGCAGCTACGGGACAGGATACGAGCAGTTCTTC | CASSYGTGYEQFF
TRBD1 | NA | TRBJ2-7 | TRBV5-4 | TGTGCCAGCAGCCAGACAGGGGCCTACGAGCAGTACTTC | CASSQTGAYEQYF
TRBD1 | NA | TRBJ1-5 | TRBV7-2 | TGTGCCAGCAGCCCTCAAGGGGGCGCGGGTCAGCCCCAGCATTTT | CASSPQGGAGQPQHF
TRBD2 | NA | TRBJ2-7 | TRBV2 | TGTGCCATGGGACTAGCGGGAACCTACTCCTACGAGCAGTACTTC | CAMGLAGTYSYEQYF
NA | NA | TRBJ2-2 | TRBV5-1 | TGCGCCAGCAGCGCCCTTGGAAGTGAAAACACCGGGGAGCTGTTTTTT | CASSALGSENTGELFF
NA | NA | TRBJ2-1 | TRBV6-5 | TGTGCCAGCAGTCCAGCGCAAACCCCCTACAATGAGCAGTTCTTC | CASSPAQTPYNEQFF
NA | NA | TRBJ2-1 | TRBV29-1 | TGCAGCACGGACAGCACCTACAATGAGCAGTTCTTC | CSTDSTYNEQFF
NA | NA | TRBJ2-7 | TRBV7-2 | TGTGCCAGCAGCCGCGAGTTGCAGGACCTGCCCTACGAGCAGTACTTC | CASSRELQDLPYEQYF
NA | NA | TRBJ2-3 | TRBV20-1 | TGCAGTGCTAGTAGCGATACGCAGTATTTT | CSASSDTQYF
TRBD2 | NA | TRBJ2-1 | TRBV18 | TGTGCCAGCTCACCTTTTGGACTAGCGGGGGGGCATGAGCAGTTCTTC | CASSPFGLAGGHEQFF
TRBD1 | NA | TRBJ2-5 | TRBV7-2 | TGTGCCAGCAGCATCCCTTCAGGACAGGGAAGGGAGACCCAGTACTTC | CASSIPSGQGRETQYF
NA | NA | TRBJ2-7 | TRBV10-3 | TGTGCCATCAGTGAGTCCGTTTGGACCCGCTACGAGCAGTACTTC | CAISESVWTRYEQYF
NA | few | TRBJ1-2 | TRBV25-1 | TGTGCCAGCAACCCGGGGGTCGATGGCTACACCTTC | CASNPGVDGYTF
TRBD1 | NA | TRBJ1-1 | TRBV6-6 | TGTGCCAGCAGTCGGGACAGAAAGAACACTGAAGCTTTCTTT | CASSRDRKNTEAFF
NA | NA | TRBJ1-2 | TRBV18 | TGTGCCAGCTCACCACAATCCGAGATCTATGGCTACACCTTC | CASSPQSEIYGYTF
NA | NA | TRBJ2-1 | TRBV9 | TGTGCCAGCAGCGTAGAACGGAGTGGCGTTAGGAATGAGCAGTTCTTC | CASSVERSGVRNEQFF
NA | once | TRBJ2-5 | TRBV29-1 | TGCAGCGTTGAAGGTTTGGCAGAAGAGACCCAGTACTTC | CSVEGLAEETQYF
NA | NA | TRBJ1-1 | TRBV19 | TGTGCCAGTAGTACACAGTGGGGCACTGAAGCTTTCTTT | CASSTQWGTEAFF
NA | NA | TRBJ1-6 | TRBV10-2 | TGCGCCAGCAGTGAGAGTGAGAAAAATTCACCCCTCCACTTT | CASSESEKNSPLHF
NA | NA | TRBJ2-3 | TRBV7-2 | TGTGCCAGCAGCCCCGGACGAGCTAGCACAGATACGCAGTATTTT | CASSPGRASTDTQYF
NA | NA | TRBJ2-5 | TRBV11-2 | TGTGCCAGCAGCTCGATAACCGGGTACCAAGAGACCCAGTACTTC | CASSSITGYQETQYF
NA | NA | TRBJ2-2 | TRBV18 | TGTGCCAGCTCACCATTACCTTACCGGACGGCCCCCGGGGAGCTGTTTTTT | CASSPLPYRTAPGELFF
NA | NA | TRBJ1-1 | TRBV5-1 | TGCGCCAGCAGATGGGAGATGAACACTGAAGCTTTCTTT | CASRWEMNTEAFF
TRBD2 | NA | TRBJ2-3 | TRBV6-6 | TGTGCCAGCAGTTACTCTAGCGGGAGCCACACAGATACGCAGTATTTT | CASSYSSGSHTDTQYF
TRBD1 | NA | TRBJ2-7 | TRBV5-7 | TGTGCCAGCAGCCCAGGGACAGGCGCCTACGAGCAGTACTTC | CASSPGTGAYEQYF